This TCR beta chain was sequenced for a study of T-cell reconstitution after alpha-beta-depleted transplantation in children. Study observations and caveats: Roughly two months post-transplant, alpha-beta T cells reportedly originated from several hundred graft clones that had expanded. T-cell counts and diversity were attributed mostly to newly produced T cells one year after transplant. Some patients owed their high day-60 TCRbeta diversity to surviving recipient T cells and thymic progenitors.

Using unique molecular identifiers, the investigators prepared the TCRbeta library. TCRdb reprocessed the PCR reads via MiXCR and lists one record per CDR3 protein. In the table there are 90,000 to 100,000 distinct CDR3 sequences, roughly a quarter of which are singletons. J gave up 2 bases and V 0 bases, and 11 bases lay outside the gene matches. CDR3 length equals 19 residues. Germline V gene lookup returns CDR1 LNHNV and CDR2 YYDKDF (reference sequence). Comment on this clonotype: The antigen is undetermined.

Here the sequenced sample was PBMCs, taken before TCRalphabeta/CD19-depleted stem cell transplant. The TCR originated in a boy younger than 10 with acute lymphoblastic leukemia, due to receive a stem cell transplant. The rearrangement joins TRBV15 to TRBJ2-2, with 8 bases fitting TRBD2. CDR3 in amino acids: CATSRETPRSGSNTGELFF. DNA for the CDR3: TGTGCCACCAGCAGAGAGACCCCTAGGAGCGGGAGCAACACCGGGGAGCTGTTTTTT.